This T cell receptor (beta chain) was observed in a study of B cell selection in AIRE deficiency. Notes on this clone: The antigen is undetermined.

Profiled with immunoSEQ multiplex PCR; TCRdb holds only in-frame clones, not every one. Of about 22,000 clones listed, over 90% are singletons. The ends were cut back, 2 bases at V and 0 bases at J, with 10 bases in the middle. CDR3 length: 15 residues. The V gene's germline CDR1 is MNHEY and CDR2 SMNVEV (reference sequence). Regulatory T cells were sorted as CD4+CD25hiCD127low/negative cells. Healthy unrelated donors supplied the control samples. Study-wide results and limits: Tconv and Treg cells from AIRE-deficient patients resembled healthy donors in TCRBV usage, CDR3 length and diversity.

Sequenced sample: CD4+CD25+ Tregs sorted from PBMCs. The chain couples TRBV27 to TRBJ1-1; D unresolved. This TCR was sampled from a human donor in good health. In nucleotides, the CDR3 is TGTGCCAGCAGTTTACTAAATATGATGAACACTGAAGCTTTCTTT. It codes for CASSLLNMMNTEAFF.